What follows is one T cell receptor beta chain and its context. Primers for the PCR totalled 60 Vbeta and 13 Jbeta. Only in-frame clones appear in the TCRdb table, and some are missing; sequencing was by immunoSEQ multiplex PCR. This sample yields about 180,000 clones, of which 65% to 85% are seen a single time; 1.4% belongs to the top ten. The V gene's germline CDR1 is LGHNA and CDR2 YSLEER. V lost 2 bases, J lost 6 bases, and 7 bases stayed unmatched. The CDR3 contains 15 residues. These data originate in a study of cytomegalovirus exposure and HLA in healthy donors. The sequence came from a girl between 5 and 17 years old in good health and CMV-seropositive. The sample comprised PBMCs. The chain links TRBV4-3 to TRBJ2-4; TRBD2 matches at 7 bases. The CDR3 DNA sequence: TGCGCCAGCAGCCAAAGGTGGGGGGAGGGAAACATTCAGTACTTC. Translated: CASSQRWGEGNIQYF.